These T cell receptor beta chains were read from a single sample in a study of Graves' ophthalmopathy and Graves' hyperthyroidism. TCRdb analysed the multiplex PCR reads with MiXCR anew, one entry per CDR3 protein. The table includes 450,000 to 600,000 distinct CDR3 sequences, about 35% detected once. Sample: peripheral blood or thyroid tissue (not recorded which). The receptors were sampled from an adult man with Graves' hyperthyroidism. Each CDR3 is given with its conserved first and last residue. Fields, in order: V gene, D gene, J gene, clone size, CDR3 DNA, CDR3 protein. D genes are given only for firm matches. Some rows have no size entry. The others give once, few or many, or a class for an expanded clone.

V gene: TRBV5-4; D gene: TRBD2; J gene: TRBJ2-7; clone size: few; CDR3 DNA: TGTGCCAGCAGCTTCGTGGGAGGGCCCTACGAGCAGCACTTC; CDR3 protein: CASSFVGGPYEQHF
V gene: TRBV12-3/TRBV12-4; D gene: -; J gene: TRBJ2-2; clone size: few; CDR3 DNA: TGTGCCAGCAGCCGGTCCGGGTGGGGGGCCGGGGAGCTGTTTTTT; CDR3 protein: CASSRSGWGAGELFF
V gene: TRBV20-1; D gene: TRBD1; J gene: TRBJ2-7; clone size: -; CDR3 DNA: TGCAGTGCTAGAGAGCTCGACAGGGGGGACTACGAGCAGTACTTC; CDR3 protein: CSARELDRGDYEQYF
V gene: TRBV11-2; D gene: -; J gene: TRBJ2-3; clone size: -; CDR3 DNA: TGTGCCAGCAGCGAAACGGCGTCGGACGATACGCAGTATTTT; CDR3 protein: CASSETASDDTQYF
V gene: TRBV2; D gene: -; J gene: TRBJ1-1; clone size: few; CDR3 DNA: TGTGCCAGCAGTTTATCGTGGGGGCGCACTGAAGCTTTCTTT; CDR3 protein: CASSLSWGRTEAFF
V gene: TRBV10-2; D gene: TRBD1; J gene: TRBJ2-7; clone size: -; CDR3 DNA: TGCGCCAGCAACAGGGGATCCGACACCTACGAGCAGTACTTC; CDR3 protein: CASNRGSDTYEQYF
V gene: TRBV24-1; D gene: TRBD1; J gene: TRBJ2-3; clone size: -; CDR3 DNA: TGTGCCACCAGTGATCCCGGGACAGAACCGGCAGATACGCAGTATTTT; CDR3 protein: CATSDPGTEPADTQYF
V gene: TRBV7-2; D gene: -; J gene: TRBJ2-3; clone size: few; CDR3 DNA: TGTGCCAGCAGCTTAGACAGATCTAGCACAGATACGCAGTATTTT; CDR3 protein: CASSLDRSSTDTQYF
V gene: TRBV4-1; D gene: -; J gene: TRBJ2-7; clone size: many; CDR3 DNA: TGCGCCAGCAGCCAAGATTCTGGGGGAACCTACGAGCAGTACTTC; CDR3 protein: CASSQDSGGTYEQYF
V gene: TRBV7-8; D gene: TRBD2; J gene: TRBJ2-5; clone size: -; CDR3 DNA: TGTGCCAGCAGCTTAGAACTAGCGGGGGAAGTGGAGACCCAGTACTTC; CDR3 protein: CASSLELAGEVETQYF
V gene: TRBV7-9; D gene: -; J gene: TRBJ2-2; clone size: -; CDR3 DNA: TGTGCCAGTAACGGCAGGTTCACCGGGGAGCTGTTTTTT; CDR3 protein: CASNGRFTGELFF
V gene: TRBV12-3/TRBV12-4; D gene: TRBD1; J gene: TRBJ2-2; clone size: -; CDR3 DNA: TGTGCCAGCAGTTTAGGGTGGGGAACAGGGGGCGCAGCCGGGGAGCTGTTTTTT; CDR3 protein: CASSLGWGTGGAAGELFF
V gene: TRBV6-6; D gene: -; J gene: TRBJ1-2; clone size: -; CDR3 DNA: TGTGCCAGCAGTTTTATACAGGATGGCTACACCTTC; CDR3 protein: CASSFIQDGYTF
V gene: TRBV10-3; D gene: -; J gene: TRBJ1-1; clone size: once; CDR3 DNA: TGTGCCCTAACGGACACAGGGTTGTTAGAGACTGAAGCTTTCTTT; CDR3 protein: CALTDTGLLETEAFF
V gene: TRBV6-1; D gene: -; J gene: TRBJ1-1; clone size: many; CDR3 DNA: TGTGCCAGCAGTGAATTGGGGGTTGGCACTGAAGCTTTCTTT; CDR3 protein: CASSELGVGTEAFF
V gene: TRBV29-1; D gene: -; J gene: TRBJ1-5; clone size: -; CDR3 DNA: TGCAGCAGTAGGGACTTGAATCAGCCCCAGCATTTT; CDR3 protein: CSSRDLNQPQHF
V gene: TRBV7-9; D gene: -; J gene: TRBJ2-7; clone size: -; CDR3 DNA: TGTGCCAGCAGCCCAGACACACCAGACTTCCAAGTCTCCTACGAGCAGTACTTC; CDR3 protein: CASSPDTPDFQVSYEQYF
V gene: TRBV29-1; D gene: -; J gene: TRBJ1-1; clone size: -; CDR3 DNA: TGCAGCGTTGAGGGTTGGAACACTGAAGCTTTCTTT; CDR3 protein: CSVEGWNTEAFF
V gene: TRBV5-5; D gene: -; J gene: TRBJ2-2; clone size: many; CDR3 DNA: TGTGCCAGCAGCTTCTTGCAACGGGCCAACACCGGGGAGCTGTTTTTT; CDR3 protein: CASSFLQRANTGELFF
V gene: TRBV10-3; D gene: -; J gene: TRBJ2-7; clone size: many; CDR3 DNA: TGTGCCGGGGGGCCTGCCTACGAGCAGTACTTC; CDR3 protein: CAGGPAYEQYF
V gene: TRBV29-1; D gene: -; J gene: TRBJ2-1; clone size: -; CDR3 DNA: TGCAGTCAGGTTTCGGGGCCAACCTACAATGAGCAGTTCTTC; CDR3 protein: CSQVSGPTYNEQFF
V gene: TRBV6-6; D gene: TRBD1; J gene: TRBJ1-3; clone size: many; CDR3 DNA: TGTGCCAGCAGGCCCCGGGACAGGGCTGGAAACACCATATATTTT; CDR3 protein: CASRPRDRAGNTIYF
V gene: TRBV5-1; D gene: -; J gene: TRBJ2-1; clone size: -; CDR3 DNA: TGCACCAGCAGCTCCCGGGGGGCGGGTAATGAGCAGTTCTTC; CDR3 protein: CTSSSRGAGNEQFF
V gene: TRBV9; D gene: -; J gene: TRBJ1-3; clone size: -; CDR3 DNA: TGTGCCAGCAGCGTAGGTGGTTCAACTGGAAACACCATATATTTT; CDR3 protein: CASSVGGSTGNTIYF
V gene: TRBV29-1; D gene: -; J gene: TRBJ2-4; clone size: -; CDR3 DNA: TGCAGCGTTGAATCCGGAAACATTCAGTACTTC; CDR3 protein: CSVESGNIQYF
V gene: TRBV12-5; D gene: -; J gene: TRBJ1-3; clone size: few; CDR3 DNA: TGTGCTAGTGGTTTGGTACGGTCGCACTCTGGAAACACCATATATTTT; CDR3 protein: CASGLVRSHSGNTIYF